The 31 T cell receptor beta chains listed next were all sequenced from one sample in a study of CD8 T cells in Susac syndrome. cDNA came from about 0.46 to 1 ug RNA primed by random hexamers. TCRdb reanalysed the immunoSEQ multiplex PCR reads using MiXCR and keeps one entry per CDR3 protein. The sample has some 190,000 distinct CDR3 sequences; roughly 92% are singletons. Material: CD4+ T cells from PBMCs. These receptors were taken from a human donor in good health.

The chain carries TRBV6-5 and TRBJ2-1; 7 bases match TRBD1. The V and J ends lost 0 bases and 12 bases, in that order; junction bases with no gene match: 5. The germline V gene has CDR1 MNHEY and CDR2 SVGAGI. The CDR3 is made up of 13 amino acids. This CDR3 is CASSYSTQGVQFF. The CDR3 DNA sequence: TGTGCCAGCAGTTACTCGACTCAGGGGGTGCAGTTCTTC.

The rearrangement joins TRBV6-2 or TRBV6-3 to TRBJ1-2, with D perhaps TRBD1 (5 bases). The germline CDR1 and CDR2 sequences are MNHEY and SVGEGT. The CDR3 is 16 residues long. Trimming stripped 0 bases from V and 6 bases from J, with 17 bases between. CDR3 sequence reads: CASSYSGVQGKDGYTF. The DNA of the CDR3 is TGTGCCAGCAGTTACTCCGGTGTCCAGGGAAAGGATGGCTACACCTTC.

V usage is TRBV27 and J usage is TRBJ2-4; D gene uncertain. The CDR3 is made up of 13 amino acids. V lost 6 bases to trimming and J lost 0 bases, with 6 bases between them. Per the germline V gene, CDR1 is MNHEY and CDR2 is SMNVEV (reference sequence). For the CDR3, the DNA is TGTGCCAGCAGGGTCACAGCCAAAAACATTCAGTACTTC. Its protein is CASRVTAKNIQYF.

This chain joins TRBV5-6 and TRBJ1-6; no firm D call. V lost 2 bases and J 8 bases, leaving 11 bases between the germline ends. Per germline, CDR1 SGHDT and CDR2 YYEEEE. The CDR3 runs to 14 residues. The CDR3 coding sequence is TGTGCCAGCAGCTTCCAAGCTATGGATTCACCCCTCCACTTT. This codes for CASSFQAMDSPLHF.

The CDR3 sequence: CASSLINLLAKNIQYF. The CDR3 coding sequence is TGTGCCAGCAGCTTAATCAACCTCCTAGCCAAAAACATTCAGTACTTC. This chain joins TRBV11-3 and TRBJ2-4, with D unresolved. With 2 bases removed from V and 0 bases from J, the gap between germline ends came to 11 bases. Per the germline V gene, CDR1 is SGHNT and CDR2 is YENEEA. CDR3 length: 16 amino acids.

The chain combines TRBV12-3 or TRBV12-4 with TRBJ2-3; D is tentatively TRBD1 or TRBD2 (5 bases each). This CDR3 has 14 residues. Trimming took off 5 bases at V and 8 bases at J, with 17 bases between the two ends. CDR3 residues: CASSLGTLGGTQYF. For the CDR3, the DNA is TGTGCCAGCAGTCTTGGGACCTTAGGCGGTACGCAGTATTTT.

The chain carries TRBV19 and TRBJ2-6; 7 positions agree with TRBD1. CDR1 LNHDA and CDR2 SQIVND come from the germline V gene (reference sequence). This CDR3 has 16 residues. V trimming: 7 bases; J trimming: 0 bases; junction bases outside the gene matches: 6. CDR3 bases: TGTGCCAGTACCCCAGGGGGTGTCTCTGGGGCCAACGTCCTGACTTTC. As protein: CASTPGGVSGANVLTF.

Only a few counts were recorded for this clonotype. This chain connects TRBV5-6 to TRBJ2-1, with unresolved D. CDR1 and CDR2 (germline): SGHDT, YYEEEE. This CDR3 has 10 amino acids. The V and J ends lost 0 bases and 9 bases respectively, with 1 base between them. The CDR3 region is CASSLGEQFF. CDR3 coding DNA: TGTGCCAGCAGCTTGGGTGAGCAGTTCTTC.

The J gene is TRBJ1-2, the V gene TRBV2, with 7 bases lining up with TRBD1. Germline CDR1 reads SNHLY; CDR2 reads FYNNEI. This CDR3 comprises 13 residues. Unmatched junction bases numbered 2, after V lost 2 bases and J lost 5 bases. The CDR3 is CASSESGGYGYTF. As DNA, the CDR3 is TGTGCCAGCAGTGAATCAGGGGGTTATGGCTACACCTTC.

The V and J genes are TRBV10-3 and TRBJ2-2; D is unresolved. The CDR3 is 13 residues long. Per the germline V gene, CDR1 is ENHRY and CDR2 is SYGVKD. Trimming pared 7 bases from V and 0 bases from J, leaving 6 bases between. This CDR3 is CAITRANTGELFF. The CDR3 nucleotides read TGTGCCATCACCCGAGCGAACACCGGGGAGCTGTTTTTT.

The CDR3 sequence: CASRWGGGTGELFF. For the CDR3, the DNA is TGTGCCAGCAGATGGGGCGGGGGAACCGGGGAGCTGTTTTTT. The chain couples TRBV6-6 to TRBJ2-2, with 7 bases aligning to TRBD2. CDR1 is MNHNY and CDR2 is SVGAGI in the germline V gene (reference sequence). The CDR3 runs to 14 residues. V was clipped by 6 bases and J by 5 bases; unmatched bases: 6.

DNA of the CDR3: TGTGCCACCAGTGTGTCTACAGGGGCCGGTGGCTACACCTTC. This gives the protein CATSVSTGAGGYTF. The chain carries TRBV24-1 and TRBJ1-2; TRBD1 aligns across 7 bases. With 5 bases clipped from V and 7 bases from J, the junction kept 9 bases outside the gene matches. This CDR3 is 14 amino acids long. In germline, CDR1 is KGHDR, CDR2 SFDVKD.

The rearrangement joins TRBV5-6 to TRBJ2-7; D unclear. This CDR3 is built from 13 residues. The germline V gene encodes CDR1 SGHDT and CDR2 YYEEEE. V dropped 0 bases and J dropped 3 bases, with 7 bases sitting between them. The CDR3 region is CASSLGFNYEQYF. In DNA form, the CDR3 reads TGTGCCAGCAGCTTGGGTTTTAACTACGAGCAGTACTTC.

The chain carries TRBV5-4 and TRBJ2-6; D unresolved. Germline CDR1 is SGHNT and CDR2 is YYREEE (reference sequence). The ends were cut back, 4 bases at V and 1 base at J, with 9 bases in the middle. The CDR3 is 15 amino acids. The CDR3: CASSPYISGANVLTF. The CDR3 DNA reads as TGTGCCAGCAGCCCATACATATCTGGGGCCAACGTCCTGACTTTC.

This chain joins TRBV9 and TRBJ1-5, with a possible D match to TRBD1 (5 bases). Trimming removed 3 bases from V and 1 base from J, with 8 bases in between. CDR3 length: 14 residues. Germline-derived CDR1 and CDR2 are SGDLS and YYNGEE. The CDR3 reads CASSEGISNQPQHF. In DNA, the CDR3 is TGTGCCAGCAGCGAGGGGATAAGCAATCAGCCCCAGCATTTT. The full variable domain, in which reference TRBV9 and TRBJ1-5 provide the parts outside the CDR3, is DSGVTQTPKHLITATGQRVTLRCSPRSGDLSVYWYQQSLDQGLQFLIQYYNGEERAKGNILERFSAQQFPDLHSELNLSSLELGDSALYFCASSEGISNQPQHFGDGTRLSIL.

This sequence joins TRBV27 and TRBJ1-5; D possibly corresponds to TRBD1 (6 bases). Between the trimmed V and J ends, which lost 5 bases and 4 bases, there was a span of 18 bases. Germline lookup yields CDR1 MNHEY and CDR2 SMNVEV (reference sequence). The CDR3 length is 16 residues. The DNA of the CDR3 is TGTGCCAGCAGTAACGGACAGACAAGTCTTAATCAGCCCCAGCATTTT. Its translation: CASSNGQTSLNQPQHF.

The chain recombines TRBV6-5 with TRBJ1-2; a possible D gene is TRBD1 (6 bases). From germline, CDR1 is MNHEY and CDR2 SVGAGI. This CDR3 has 13 amino acids. The V and J ends lost 0 bases and 7 bases respectively, with 9 bases between them. CDR3 residues: CASSYSGGSGYTF. Written as DNA, the CDR3 is TGTGCCAGCAGTTACTCAGGGGGTAGTGGCTACACCTTC.

In its sample, this clonotype was seen a few times. The chain couples TRBV2 to TRBJ2-1, with TRBD1 matching over 10 bases. There are 15 residues in the CDR3. Germline CDR1 and CDR2: SNHLY and FYNNEI. V trimming: 5 bases; J trimming: 4 bases; junction bases outside the gene matches: 5. The CDR3 bases are TGTGCCAGCAGTCGCCGGGACAGGGGTTACAATGAGCAGTTCTTC. This translates into CASSRRDRGYNEQFF.

This clonotype was found once. This chain connects TRBV2 to TRBJ2-1, with TRBD2 matching over 9 bases. V lost 10 bases, J lost 4 bases, and 17 bases stayed unmatched. Germline V gives CDR1 SNHLY, CDR2 FYNNEI. The CDR3 extends over 17 amino acids. The CDR3 sequence is CATSWGARLAVYNEQFF. In nucleotides, the CDR3 is TGTGCCACCTCGTGGGGAGCCCGACTAGCGGTTTACAATGAGCAGTTCTTC.

V is TRBV11-2 and J is TRBJ2-3, with TRBD1 matching over 7 bases. The CDR3 totals 17 residues. V dropped 6 bases and J dropped 0; count of bases not matched to a gene: 12. CDR1 is SGHAT and CDR2 is FQNNGV in the germline V gene. Here the CDR3 DNA reads TGTGCCAGCAGTACTACAGGGGCTATACTTAGCACAGATACGCAGTATTTT. Translation gives CASSTTGAILSTDTQYF.

The chain has TRBV6-5 and TRBJ2-7, with D perhaps matching TRBD1 or TRBD2 (6 bases each). The germline V gene encodes CDR1 MNHEY and CDR2 SVGAGI. The CDR3 runs 13 residues. V was cut by 0 bases and J by 7 bases, with 10 bases left in between. CDR3 protein: CASSYSGGQEQYV. The DNA of the CDR3 is TGTGCCAGCAGTTACTCTGGGGGGCAGGAGCAGTACGTC.

The CDR3 loop reads CASRITGYGNTIYF. CDR3 in DNA: TGTGCCAGCAGAATCACAGGGTACGGAAACACCATATATTTT. The rearrangement uses TRBV6-5 and TRBJ1-3; perhaps TRBD1 as D (6 bases). The V end was cut by 6 bases, the J end by 4 bases, with 13 bases between. The germline V gene has CDR1 MNHEY and CDR2 SVGAGI. The CDR3 is 14 amino acids.

The chain has TRBV4-1 and TRBJ1-1; D gene unclear. CDR1 and CDR2 (germline): MGHRA, YSYEKL. V gave up 1 base and J gave up 0 bases, with 9 bases separating them. The CDR3 is made up of 15 amino acids. CDR3 protein: CASSQGSVMNTEAFF. Here the CDR3 DNA reads TGCGCCAGCAGCCAAGGGAGCGTTATGAACACTGAAGCTTTCTTT.

The DNA of the CDR3 is TGTGCCAGCAGCCCAACTATACAGACTAACTATGGCTACACCTTC. It yields the protein CASSPTIQTNYGYTF. V and J are TRBV3-1 and TRBJ1-2, with D unresolved. V was clipped by 4 bases and J by 0 bases, with 12 bases between them. The CDR3 is 15 residues long. The germline gives CDR1 LGHDT, CDR2 YNNKEL (reference sequence).

This chain links TRBV28 with TRBJ2-7; TRBD1 agrees at 7 bases. The CDR3 has 12 amino acids. Germline CDR1 is MDHEN and CDR2 is SYDVKM. Trimming took 5 bases from V and 12 from J; bases not matched to a gene: 10. In DNA form, the CDR3 reads TGTGCCAGCAGTCCGCCCCGGGACAGCCTGTACGTC. Amino acids: CASSPPRDSLYV.

The rearrangement links TRBV7-2 to TRBJ2-2, with TRBD2 as a possible D gene (7 bases). Germline CDR1 reads SGHTA; CDR2 reads FQGNSA. This CDR3 comprises 17 residues. Trimming stripped 0 bases from V and 8 bases from J, with 19 bases between. Written as DNA, the CDR3 is TGTGCCAGCAGCTTAGCCCGAGGGGGGGGCTGGAAAGGGGAGCTGTTTTTT. Protein product: CASSLARGGGWKGELFF.

The chain recombines TRBV20-1 with TRBJ2-5, with TRBD2 identical over 9 bases. Germline CDR1 is DFQATT and CDR2 is SNEGSKA (reference sequence). This CDR3 comprises 15 residues. V gave up 5 bases and J gave up 2 bases; unmatched junction bases: 9. CDR3 DNA sequence: TGCAGTGCTGTGAACCTAGCGGGGCATCAAGAGACCCAGTACTTC. Its protein is CSAVNLAGHQETQYF.

The rearrangement links TRBV5-1 to TRBJ1-6; 7 nucleotides match TRBD1. The V gene end was trimmed by 0 bases and the J gene end by 9 bases; junction bases not matched to a gene: 6. The CDR3 is 15 amino acids. The V gene's germline CDR1 is SGHRS and CDR2 YFSETQ. CDR3 nucleotides: TGCGCCAGCAGCTTGGAGGCAGGGGGGATTTCACCCCTCCACTTT. This encodes CASSLEAGGISPLHF.

The chain employs TRBV24-1 and TRBJ1-2; perhaps TRBD1 as D (5 bases). CDR3 length: 14 residues. Germline V CDR1 and CDR2: KGHDR, SFDVKD. V was cut by 2 bases and J by 8 bases, with 14 bases left in between. The CDR3 loop reads CATSDSLGQDGYTF. The CDR3 nucleotides are TGTGCCACCAGTGATTCCCTGGGGCAGGACGGCTACACCTTC.

The rearrangement links TRBV7-2 to TRBJ1-1; D gene ambiguous. Germline loops: CDR1 SGHTA, CDR2 FQGNSA. The ends were cut back, 1 base at V and 1 base at J, with 7 bases in the middle. The CDR3 is made up of 14 amino acids. The CDR3 sequence: CASSLVWQNTEAFF. The CDR3 bases are TGTGCCAGCAGCTTAGTATGGCAGAACACTGAAGCTTTCTTT.

V usage is TRBV5-4 and J usage is TRBJ2-5; D could derive from TRBD1 or TRBD2 (6 bases each). Trimming shortened V by 0 bases and J by 3 bases, and 9 bases separated the two germline ends. CDR1 is SGHNT, CDR2 YYREEE, per germline (reference sequence). The CDR3 loop spans 14 amino acids. CDR3 nucleotide sequence: TGTGCCAGCAGCTTGGACGGGGGCAAAGAGACCCAGTACTTC. It yields the protein CASSLDGGKETQYF.